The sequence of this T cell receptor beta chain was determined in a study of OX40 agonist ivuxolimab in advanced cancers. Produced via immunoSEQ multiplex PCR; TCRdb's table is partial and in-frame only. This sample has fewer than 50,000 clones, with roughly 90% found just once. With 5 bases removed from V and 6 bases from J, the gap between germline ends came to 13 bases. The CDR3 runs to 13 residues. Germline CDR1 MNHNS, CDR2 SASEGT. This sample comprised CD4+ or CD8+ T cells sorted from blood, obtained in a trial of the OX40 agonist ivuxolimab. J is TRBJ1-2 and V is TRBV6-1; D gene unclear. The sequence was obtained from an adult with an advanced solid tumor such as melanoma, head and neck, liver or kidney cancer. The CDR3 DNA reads TGTGCCAGCAGTCCCTCTCTTCTTGATGGCTACACCTTC. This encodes CASSPSLLDGYTF.